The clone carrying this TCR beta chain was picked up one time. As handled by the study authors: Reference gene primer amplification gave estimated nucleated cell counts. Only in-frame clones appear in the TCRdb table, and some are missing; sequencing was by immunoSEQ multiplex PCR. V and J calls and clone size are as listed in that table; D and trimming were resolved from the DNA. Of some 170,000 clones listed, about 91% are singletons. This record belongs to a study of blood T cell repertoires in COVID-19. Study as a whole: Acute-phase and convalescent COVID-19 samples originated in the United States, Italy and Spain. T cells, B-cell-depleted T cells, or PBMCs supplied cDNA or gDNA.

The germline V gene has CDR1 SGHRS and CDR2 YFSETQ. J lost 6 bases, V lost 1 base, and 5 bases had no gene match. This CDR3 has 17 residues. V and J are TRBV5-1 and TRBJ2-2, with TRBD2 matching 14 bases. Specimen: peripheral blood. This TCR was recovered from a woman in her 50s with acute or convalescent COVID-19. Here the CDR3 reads CASSLSTSGGAAGELFF. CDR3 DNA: TGCGCCAGCAGCTTGTCGACTAGCGGGGGGGCCGCCGGGGAGCTGTTTTTT.